One sample yielded the 27 T cell receptor beta chains listed below, sequenced in a study of chemoradiotherapy in HPV16-positive cancers. Clones were sequenced by immunoSEQ multiplex PCR, and TCRdb holds only the in-frame ones, with some missing. This sample has thousands of clones, with around 70% found just once. The sequencing used tumor tissue, collected from a patient who underwent chemoradiotherapy. These receptors were taken from a human donor with HPV-associated anogenital cancer.

In nucleotides, the CDR3 is TGTGCCAGCAGCTTAGCGGCAGGGGAGGAGGGCGAGCAGTACTTC. Translating gives CASSLAAGEEGEQYF. The chain has TRBV11-3 and TRBJ2-7; perhaps D is TRBD1 or TRBD2 (6 bases each). Germline values: CDR1 SGHNT, CDR2 YENEEA. The CDR3 totals 15 residues. Trimming shortened V by 1 base and J by 6 bases, and 16 bases separated the two germline ends.

The chain is built from TRBV11-2 and TRBJ2-7; D might be TRBD2 (6 bases). CDR3 length: 16 amino acids. Trimming stripped 3 bases from V and 1 base from J, with 16 bases between. Germline CDR1 and CDR2: SGHAT and FQNNGV. The CDR3 DNA reads TGTGCCAGCAGCTTGGGAGGTCTAGGCTTGTCCTACGAGCAGTACTTC. This codes for CASSLGGLGLSYEQYF.

This rearrangement joins TRBV11-2 to TRBJ2-5; TRBD2 matches at 8 bases. The CDR3 consists of 14 residues. Germline values: CDR1 SGHAT, CDR2 FQNNGV. The ends lost 5 bases at V and 1 base at J; junction bases unmatched: 3. CDR3 sequence (DNA): TGTGCCAGCAGCAGAAGCGGGGGCCAAGAGACCCAGTACTTC. Protein sequence: CASSRSGGQETQYF.

This clone was counted between two and nine times. The CDR3 nucleotides are TGTGCCAGCAGAACCGGGACTAGCATAAACATTCAGTACTTC. Amino acid sequence: CASRTGTSINIQYF. The genes are TRBV5-8 and TRBJ2-4; 9 bases are shared with TRBD2. The trim removed 5 bases at V and 6 bases at J, leaving 6 bases unmatched. Germline CDR1 SGHTS, CDR2 YDEGEE. The CDR3 length is 14 residues.

This chain links TRBV7-3 with TRBJ2-5; D is unresolved. This CDR3 contains 13 residues. V lost 5 bases and J lost 5, with 12 bases in between. Germline V gene data show CDR1 as SGHTA and CDR2 as FQGTGA. The CDR3 here is CASSPSTLETQYF. Here the CDR3 DNA reads TGTGCCAGCAGCCCCTCTACCCTTGAGACCCAGTACTTC.

The table lists this clone with a few counts. The rearrangement joins TRBV28 to TRBJ1-2; TRBD1 might be the D (6 bases). The CDR3 loop spans 13 amino acids. The germline gives CDR1 MDHEN, CDR2 SYDVKM. V was clipped by 6 bases and J by 8 bases, with 16 bases between them. CDR3 nucleotides: TGTGCCAGCAGCAACGCGCGGGGGCAAGGCTACACCTTC. Translation gives CASSNARGQGYTF.

In DNA, the CDR3 is TGTGCCAGCTCACCAGCAGGGGCCCATAGCAATCAGCCCCAGCATTTT. Residues: CASSPAGAHSNQPQHF. The chain employs TRBV18 and TRBJ1-5; D may be TRBD1 (6 bases). From germline, CDR1 is KGHSH and CDR2 LQKENI. The V end lost 2 bases, the J end lost 0 bases, and 11 bases lay between the germline ends. The CDR3 covers 16 residues.

V gene TRBV6-1 combines with J gene TRBJ1-5; tentative D call: TRBD1 (6 bases). The CDR3 sequence is 15 residues long. The germline gives CDR1 MNHNS, CDR2 SASEGT. Trimming cost V 8 bases and J 1 base, with 15 bases left between them. As DNA, the CDR3 is TGTGCCAGCTTACAGGGCTTGTCAAGCAATCAGCCCCAGCATTTT. It specifies CASLQGLSSNQPQHF.

This clone has only a few counts. The chain has TRBV28 and TRBJ1-2, with 8 bases aligning to TRBD1. With V trimmed by 6 bases and J by 8 bases, 8 bases remained unmatched. The CDR3 has 13 residues. Germline V gives CDR1 MDHEN, CDR2 SYDVKM. This CDR3 is CASSPGQGGGYTF. Written as DNA, the CDR3 is TGTGCCAGCAGCCCCGGACAGGGTGGCGGCTACACCTTC.

CDR3 amino acids: CASSEGTGDTGELFF. Written as DNA, the CDR3 is TGTGCCAGCAGTGAGGGAACAGGGGACACCGGGGAGCTGTTTTTT. The chain employs TRBV6-1 and TRBJ2-2; 7 bases are a match to TRBD1. Per germline, CDR1 MNHNS and CDR2 SASEGT. The CDR3 length is 15 residues. Losses at the gene ends were 3 bases for V and 3 bases for J; bases not matched to a gene: 4.

The J gene is TRBJ2-7, the V gene TRBV18; 11 bases are shared with TRBD1. Germline values: CDR1 KGHSH, CDR2 LQKENI. The CDR3 has 15 amino acids. The ends lost 8 bases at V and 4 bases at J; junction bases unmatched: 10. The CDR3 region is CASRTLGQGGYEQYF. The CDR3 nucleotides are TGTGCCAGCCGTACCCTGGGACAGGGGGGTTACGAGCAGTACTTC.

This sequence joins TRBV6-5 and TRBJ2-1, with D unclear. The CDR3 loop spans 11 amino acids. Germline CDR1 reads MNHEY; CDR2 reads SVGAGI. V lost 7 bases and J lost 9, with 10 bases in between. CDR3 loop: CASKGMGEQFF. The DNA for the CDR3 is TGTGCCAGCAAAGGAATGGGTGAGCAGTTCTTC.

This CDR3 is CASSRGGSGNQPQHF. The CDR3 DNA follows: TGTGCCAGCTCCCGCGGCGGTAGCGGCAATCAGCCCCAGCATTTT. V gene TRBV18 combines with J gene TRBJ1-5; D remains unclear. Trimming removed 6 bases at V and 2 bases at J, with 14 bases between. The CDR3 contains 15 residues. CDR1 is KGHSH and CDR2 is LQKENI in the germline V gene.

This chain joins TRBV6-5 and TRBJ1-3; D unresolved. The CDR3 is 13 amino acids. V lost 7 bases and J lost 0, with 7 bases in between. From germline, CDR1 is MNHEY and CDR2 SVGAGI. The CDR3 DNA reads TGTGCCAGCATGCGCACCTCTGGAAACACCATATATTTT. It is translated as CASMRTSGNTIYF.

This clone has only a few counts. The genes are TRBV4-1 and TRBJ2-6; D is undetermined. The CDR3 covers 13 residues. Germline CDR1 reads MGHRA; CDR2 reads YSYEKL. Between the trimmed V and J ends, which lost 1 base and 2 bases, there was a span of 0 bases. The CDR3 nucleotides read TGCGCCAGCAGCCAAGCTGGGGCCAACGTCCTGACTTTC. It encodes CASSQAGANVLTF.

This rearrangement joins TRBV19 to TRBJ2-2; the D is unclear. Germline V CDR1 and CDR2: LNHDA, SQIVND (reference sequence). V lost 11 bases, J lost 8 bases, and 12 bases lay in between. There are 11 residues in the CDR3. The CDR3 DNA reads as TGTGCCGGCCCGTTGGGGGGGGAGCTGTTTTTT. Amino acids: CAGPLGGELFF.

The chain combines TRBV19 with TRBJ1-2; TRBD1 matches 10 bases. V shed 5 bases, J shed 7 bases, and the junction held 10 bases outside the gene matches. CDR1 is LNHDA, CDR2 SQIVND, per germline (reference sequence). CDR3 length: 15 residues. CDR3 DNA: TGTGCCAGTAGTTTTTTGACAGGGGGCGCTTCTGGCTACACCTTC. This gives the protein CASSFLTGGASGYTF.

The chain combines TRBV4-1 with TRBJ2-3; no clear D. The CDR3 totals 14 residues. Germline CDR1 and CDR2: MGHRA and YSYEKL. The ends were cut back, 1 base at V and 3 bases at J, with 8 bases in the middle. CDR3 loop: CASSQVEGTDTQYF. The DNA for the CDR3 is TGCGCCAGCAGCCAAGTTGAAGGAACAGATACGCAGTATTTT.

This rearrangement joins TRBV5-1 to TRBJ2-6; tentative D call: TRBD1 (6 bases). CDR3 size: 15 residues. Germline V gene lookup returns CDR1 SGHRS and CDR2 YFSETQ. Trimming left V 2 bases short and J 4 bases short, with 10 bases between. The CDR3 DNA follows: TGCGCCAGCAGCTTTCAGGGGACCGGGGCCAACGTCCTGACTTTC. Protein sequence: CASSFQGTGANVLTF.

The genes are TRBV5-5 and TRBJ2-7; TRBD1 matches 7 bases. This CDR3 region has 17 residues. The V and J ends lost 4 bases and 3 bases, in that order; junction bases with no gene match: 16. Germline V CDR1 and CDR2: SGHKS, YYEKEE (reference sequence). The CDR3 loop reads CASSRFPKTGADYEQYF. Here the CDR3 DNA reads TGTGCCAGCAGCCGATTTCCAAAAACAGGGGCCGACTACGAGCAGTACTTC.

The chain uses TRBV7-8 and TRBJ1-1; the D gene is possibly TRBD1 (6 bases). Germline values: CDR1 SGHVS, CDR2 FQNEAQ. The CDR3 is made up of 14 amino acids. The V gene lost 4 bases and the J gene lost 1 base, with 10 bases spanning the gap. The CDR3 DNA is TGTGCCAGCAGCTGGGGACACCAGAACACTGAAGCTTTCTTT. Amino acid sequence: CASSWGHQNTEAFF.

The V gene is TRBV9, the J gene TRBJ2-1; TRBD2 aligns across 10 bases. V was clipped by 0 bases and J by 8 bases; unmatched bases: 11. Germline CDR1 SGDLS, CDR2 YYNGEE. The CDR3 sequence is 17 residues long. As DNA, the CDR3 is TGTGCCAGCAGCGTAGCCCTAGCGGGAGCCAACTCGCATGAGCAGTTCTTC. Encoded protein: CASSVALAGANSHEQFF.

The CDR3 here is CAISESSYEQYF. DNA of the CDR3: TGTGCCATCAGTGAGTCCTCCTACGAGCAGTACTTC. The rearrangement joins TRBV10-3 to TRBJ2-7, with no clear D. The CDR3 length is 12 residues. V shed 0 bases and J shed 0 bases, with 0 bases lying between them. Germline V gives CDR1 ENHRY, CDR2 SYGVKD.

Notes on this clone: Mismatch with germline at one junction end may stem from a read error. The chain carries TRBV6-5 and TRBJ1-1, with a weak D call TRBD1 (6 bases). Looked up from germline, CDR1 is MNHEY and CDR2 is SVGAGI. The CDR3 has 15 residues. The CDR3 here is CASSDSIGGRTEAFF. The CDR3, as DNA: TGTGCCAGCAGTGACTCAATAGGGGGACGCACTGAAGCTTTCTTT.

The chain couples TRBV30 to TRBJ2-3; D gene ambiguous. Between the trimmed V and J ends, which lost 0 bases and 0 bases, there was a span of 7 bases. Germline CDR1 reads GTSNPN; CDR2 reads SVGIG (reference sequence). The CDR3 is 14 amino acids. The CDR3 loop reads CAWSVRTSTDTQYF. In DNA, the CDR3 is TGTGCCTGGAGTGTACGGACGAGCACAGATACGCAGTATTTT.

In this sample, this clone turned up a few times. The CDR3 sequence is CASQVGGRNIQYF. Here the CDR3 DNA reads TGCGCCAGCCAAGTGGGGGGTAGAAACATTCAGTACTTC. This sequence joins TRBV23-1 and TRBJ2-4; D may be TRBD2 (6 bases). TRBV23-1 is an ORF for which the function is uncertain. The CDR3 runs 13 residues. V gave up 8 bases and J gave up 6 bases, with 14 bases separating them.

V is TRBV11-1 and J is TRBJ2-7; D may be TRBD1 or TRBD2 (5 bases each). The CDR3 runs to 15 residues. In germline, CDR1 is SGHAT, CDR2 FQDESV (reference sequence). With 5 bases removed from V and 6 bases from J, the gap between germline ends came to 20 bases. The CDR3 DNA reads as TGTGCCAGCAGCAAGCACAGGATCCTCGGACTCGAGCAGTACTTC. As protein: CASSKHRILGLEQYF.